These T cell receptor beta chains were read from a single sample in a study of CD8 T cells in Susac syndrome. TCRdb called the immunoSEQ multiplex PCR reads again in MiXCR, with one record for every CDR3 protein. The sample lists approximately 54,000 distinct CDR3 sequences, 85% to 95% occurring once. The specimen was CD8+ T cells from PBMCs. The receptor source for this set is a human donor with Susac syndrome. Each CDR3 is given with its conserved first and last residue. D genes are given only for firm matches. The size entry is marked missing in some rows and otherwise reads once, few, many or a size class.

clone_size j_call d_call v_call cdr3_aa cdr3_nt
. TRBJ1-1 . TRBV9 CASSVDVNTEAFF TGTGCCAGCAGCGTAGATGTGAACACTGAAGCTTTCTTT
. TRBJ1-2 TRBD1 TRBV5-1 CASSRNRDRVSNYGYTF TGCGCCAGCAGCCGTAACCGCGACAGGGTTTCTAACTATGGCTACACCTTC
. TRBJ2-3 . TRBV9 CASSVSGSSTDTQYF TGTGCCAGCAGCGTATCGGGCAGTAGCACAGATACGCAGTATTTT
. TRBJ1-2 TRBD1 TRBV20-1 CSASGAGGHYGYTF TGCAGTGCTAGTGGGGCAGGGGGTCACTATGGCTACACCTTC
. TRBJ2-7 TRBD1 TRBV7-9 CASSTGTGAPYEQYF TGTGCCAGCAGCACCGGGACAGGGGCCCCTTACGAGCAGTACTTC
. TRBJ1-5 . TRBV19 CASSIVGQPQHF TGTGCCAGTAGTATAGTTGGCCAGCCCCAGCATTTT
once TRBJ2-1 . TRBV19 CASSIGAVGNEQFF TGTGCCAGTAGTATTGGAGCGGTGGGCAATGAGCAGTTCTTC
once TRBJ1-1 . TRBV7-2 CASSSTPTGVNTEAFF TGTGCCAGCAGCTCTACCCCGACAGGCGTGAACACTGAAGCTTTCTTT
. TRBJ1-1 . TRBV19 CASSAAGEAFF TGTGCCAGTAGTGCAGCGGGTGAAGCTTTCTTT
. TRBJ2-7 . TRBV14 CASSQDSAQSYEQYF TGTGCCAGCAGCCAAGATTCCGCCCAGTCCTACGAGCAGTACTTC
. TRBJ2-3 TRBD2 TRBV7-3 CASSILAGGIYGTDTQYF TGTGCCAGCAGCATTTTAGCGGGGGGAATTTACGGTACAGATACGCAGTATTTT
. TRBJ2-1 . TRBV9 CASSVGTYNGEQFF TGTGCCAGCAGCGTAGGGACATACAACGGGGAGCAGTTCTTC
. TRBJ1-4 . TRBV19 CASSIPAGYREKLFF TGTGCCAGTAGTATACCGGCAGGGTATCGGGAAAAACTGTTTTTT
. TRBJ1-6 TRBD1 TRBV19 CASSIWDRDNSPLHF TGTGCCAGTAGTATCTGGGACAGGGATAATTCACCCCTCCACTTT
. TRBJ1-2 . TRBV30 CACPEDSSRGYTF TGTGCCTGTCCCGAGGATAGTTCCAGAGGCTACACCTTC
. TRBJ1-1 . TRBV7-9 CASSLVSGDRTEAFF TGTGCCAGCAGCTTAGTCTCAGGGGATCGAACTGAAGCTTTCTTT
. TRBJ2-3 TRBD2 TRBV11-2 CASSLDFSGARDTQYF TGTGCCAGCAGCTTAGATTTTAGCGGGGCCAGAGATACGCAGTATTTT
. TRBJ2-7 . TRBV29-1 CSVVGEFGEQYF TGCAGCGTTGTTGGGGAGTTTGGCGAGCAGTACTTC
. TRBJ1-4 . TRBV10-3 CAISEFPSRWSNEKLFF TGTGCCATCAGTGAGTTCCCCTCGAGGTGGAGTAATGAAAAACTGTTTTTT
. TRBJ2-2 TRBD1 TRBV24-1 CATSDQGADTGELFF TGTGCCACCAGTGATCAGGGGGCGGACACCGGGGAGCTGTTTTTT
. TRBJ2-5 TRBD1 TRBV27 CASSLDRVGRETQYF TGTGCCAGCAGTTTGGACAGGGTAGGACGAGAGACCCAGTACTTC
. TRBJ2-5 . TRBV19 CASSFSTGETQYF TGTGCCAGTAGCTTCAGCACTGGAGAGACCCAGTACTTC
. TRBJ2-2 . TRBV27 CASSPLLGTNTGELFF TGTGCCAGCAGTCCCCTACTAGGAACGAACACCGGGGAGCTGTTTTTT
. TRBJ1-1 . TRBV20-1 CSLRRGRENTEAFF TGCAGTCTTCGGAGGGGCAGGGAGAACACTGAAGCTTTCTTT
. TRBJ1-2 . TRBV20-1 CSARDGTTSRSGYTF TGCAGTGCTAGAGACGGAACGACTTCCCGGTCTGGCTACACCTTC
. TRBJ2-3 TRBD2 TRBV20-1 CSAKREGGGAEDTQYF TGCAGTGCCAAGAGGGAGGGCGGGGGGGCCGAAGATACGCAGTATTTT
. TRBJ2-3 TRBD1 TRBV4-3 CASSSTDRGTDTQYF TGCGCCAGCAGCTCAACCGACAGGGGCACAGATACGCAGTATTTT
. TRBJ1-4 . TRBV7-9 CASSPPWTEKLFF TGTGCCAGCAGCCCCCCCTGGACTGAAAAACTGTTTTTT
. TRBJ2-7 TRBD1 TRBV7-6 CASSSRTGGYEQYF TGTGCCAGCAGCTCGAGGACAGGGGGCTACGAGCAGTACTTC
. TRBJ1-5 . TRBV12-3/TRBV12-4 CASSLRGSNQPQHF TGTGCCAGCAGTTTGAGGGGGAGCAATCAGCCCCAGCATTTT
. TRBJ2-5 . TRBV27 CASSWGVKETQYF TGTGCCAGCAGTTGGGGGGTTAAAGAGACCCAGTACTTC
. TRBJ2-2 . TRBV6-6 CASSRTGELFF TGTGCCAGCAGTAGGACCGGGGAGCTGTTTTTT
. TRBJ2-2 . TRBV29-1 CSANVPSGRTGELFF TGCAGCGCCAACGTACCAAGCGGCCGCACCGGGGAGCTGTTTTTT
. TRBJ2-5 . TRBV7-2 CASSALVAAVQETQYF TGTGCCAGCAGCGCTCTAGTAGCAGCGGTTCAAGAGACCCAGTACTTC
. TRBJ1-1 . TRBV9 CASSVEGVGTEAFF TGTGCCAGCAGCGTAGAAGGGGTTGGGACTGAAGCTTTCTTT
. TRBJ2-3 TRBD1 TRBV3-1 CASSHSGQGPDTQYF TGTGCCAGCAGCCATTCTGGACAGGGTCCAGATACGCAGTATTTT
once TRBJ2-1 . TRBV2 CATKGRWEFF TGTGCCACCAAAGGCAGATGGGAGTTCTTC
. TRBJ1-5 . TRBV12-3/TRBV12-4 CASSLFRDGNQPQHF TGTGCCAGCAGTTTATTTAGGGACGGTAATCAGCCCCAGCATTTT
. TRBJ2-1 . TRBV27 CASTGDNEQFF TGTGCCAGCACAGGGGACAATGAGCAGTTCTTC
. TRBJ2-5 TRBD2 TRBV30 CAWNPPGGGETQYF TGTGCCTGGAACCCGCCGGGGGGAGGAGAGACCCAGTACTTC
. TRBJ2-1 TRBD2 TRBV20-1 CSAMTSGGETTYNEQFF TGCAGTGCCATGACTAGCGGGGGGGAGACTACCTACAATGAGCAGTTCTTC
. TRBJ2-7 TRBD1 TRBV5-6 CASSFQGAYYEQYF TGTGCCAGCAGCTTCCAGGGGGCTTACTACGAGCAGTACTTC
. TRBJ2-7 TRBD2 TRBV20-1 CSAREESGGDSDEQYF TGCAGTGCTAGAGAAGAAAGCGGGGGGGACAGTGACGAGCAGTACTTC
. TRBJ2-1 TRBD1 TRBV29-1 CSVEPGQGFDNEQFF TGCAGCGTAGAACCGGGACAGGGTTTCGACAATGAGCAGTTCTTC
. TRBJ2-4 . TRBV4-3 CASSQDRGTAKNIQYF TGCGCCAGCAGCCAAGATCGCGGCACAGCCAAAAACATTCAGTACTTC
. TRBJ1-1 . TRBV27 CASSLSILNTEAFF TGTGCCAGCAGTTTATCGATACTGAACACTGAAGCTTTCTTT
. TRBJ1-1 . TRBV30 CAWAEVPTEAFF TGTGCCTGGGCCGAAGTTCCTACTGAAGCTTTCTTT